The present entry profiles one T cell receptor beta chain with its context. No antigen is known for it. PCR was performed a second time for about 6 to 12 cycles using a sample-barcoded 5' primer and a J-beta primer mix. TCRdb redid the calling of the 5' RACE reads with MiXCR, one entry per CDR3 protein. The sample has 1.5 million or so distinct CDR3 sequences; approximately 42% are singletons. The draw of peripheral blood yielded ten milliliters from each donor. PBMCs, at least 7 million per sample, were isolated. From germline, CDR1 is MGHRA and CDR2 YSYEKL. The junction had 14 bases not matched to a gene; V was cut back by 2 bases and J by 2 bases. The CDR3 has 21 residues. The data derive from a study of blood T cells in healthy people across ages. The study's findings and limits: Expanded clonotype changes were possibly confounded by unknown donor CMV status. Whereas aged donors had fewer naive CD4+ cells, long-lived donors had more of them and higher diversity.

The sequence derives from a woman aged 18-29 years in good health. The chain joins TRBV4-1 to TRBJ2-3, with TRBD2 matching over 15 bases. The sequenced material came from blood. CDR3 nucleotides: TGCGCCAGCAGCCAACCCTCGGGACTAGCGGGAGGAGGTCGCTTCACAGATACGCAGTATTTT. This codes for CASSQPSGLAGGGRFTDTQYF.